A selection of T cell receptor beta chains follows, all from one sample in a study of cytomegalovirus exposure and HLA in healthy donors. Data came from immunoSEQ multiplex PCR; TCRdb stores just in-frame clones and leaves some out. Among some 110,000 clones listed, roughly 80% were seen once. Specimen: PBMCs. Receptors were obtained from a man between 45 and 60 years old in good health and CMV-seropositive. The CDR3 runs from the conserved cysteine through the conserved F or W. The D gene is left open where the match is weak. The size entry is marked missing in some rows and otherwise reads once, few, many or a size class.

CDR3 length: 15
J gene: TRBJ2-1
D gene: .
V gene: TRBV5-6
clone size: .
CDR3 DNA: TGTGCCAGCAACCTGAGGGTTCGGACCTACAATGAGCAGTTCTTC
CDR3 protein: CASNLRVRTYNEQFF

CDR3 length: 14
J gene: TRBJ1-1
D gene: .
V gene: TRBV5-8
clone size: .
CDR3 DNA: TGTGCCAGCATCCGGGGGGGGTGGAACACTGAAGCTTTCTTT
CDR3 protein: CASIRGGWNTEAFF

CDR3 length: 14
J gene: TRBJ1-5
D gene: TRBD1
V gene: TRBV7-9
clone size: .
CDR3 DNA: TGTGCCAGCAGCTCCGACAGGGAAATTCAGCCCCAGCATTTT
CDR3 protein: CASSSDREIQPQHF

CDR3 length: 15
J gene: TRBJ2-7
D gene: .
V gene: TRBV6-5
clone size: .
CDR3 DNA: TGTGCCAGCAAGACGGGGGCAGGGGGAGTCTACGAGCAGTACTTC
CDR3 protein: CASKTGAGGVYEQYF

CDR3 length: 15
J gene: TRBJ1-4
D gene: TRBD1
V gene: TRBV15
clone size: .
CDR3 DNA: TGTGCCACCAGCAGGGGGGACAGGGTTGCTGAAAAACTGTTTTTT
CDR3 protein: CATSRGDRVAEKLFF

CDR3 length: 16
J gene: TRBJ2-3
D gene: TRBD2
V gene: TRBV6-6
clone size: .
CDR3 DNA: TGTGCCACCGTAATACAGAGCGGGGCTCCGACGGATACGCAGTATTTT
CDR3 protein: CATVIQSGAPTDTQYF

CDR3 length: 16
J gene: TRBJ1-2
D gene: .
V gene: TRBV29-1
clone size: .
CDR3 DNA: TGCAGCGTTGAAGGGTTAGGCGGGGGGCTGACCTATGGCTACACCTTC
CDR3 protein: CSVEGLGGGLTYGYTF

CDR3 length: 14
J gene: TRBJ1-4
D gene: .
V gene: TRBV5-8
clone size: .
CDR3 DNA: TGTGCCAGCAGCTTGTGGGGGGAGTACGAAAAACTGTTTTTT
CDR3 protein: CASSLWGEYEKLFF

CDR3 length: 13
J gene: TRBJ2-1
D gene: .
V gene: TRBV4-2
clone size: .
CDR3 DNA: TGTGCCAGCAGCCAAGGTATAGGCAGGGGTGGGTTCTTC
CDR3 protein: CASSQGIGRGGFF

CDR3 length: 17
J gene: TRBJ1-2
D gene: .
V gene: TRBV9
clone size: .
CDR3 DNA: TGTGCCAGCAGTCGGGGGGCCGTAAAGGGGCTAGAGTATGGCTACACCTTC
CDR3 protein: CASSRGAVKGLEYGYTF

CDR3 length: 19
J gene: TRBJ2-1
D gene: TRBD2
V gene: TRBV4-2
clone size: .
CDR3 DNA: TGTGCCAGCAGCCGAACCATAGCGGGCGATCGGCAATTTACCAATGAGCAGTTCTTC
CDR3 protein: CASSRTIAGDRQFTNEQFF

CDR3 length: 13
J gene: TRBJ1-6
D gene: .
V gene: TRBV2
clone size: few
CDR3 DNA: TGTGCCAGCAGGGCAGGGAATACTTCACCCCTCCACTTT
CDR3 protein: CASRAGNTSPLHF

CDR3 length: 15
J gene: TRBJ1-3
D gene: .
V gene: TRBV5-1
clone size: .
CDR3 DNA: TGCGCCAGCAGCTTGGGACAGAACTCTGGAAACACCATATATTTT
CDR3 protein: CASSLGQNSGNTIYF

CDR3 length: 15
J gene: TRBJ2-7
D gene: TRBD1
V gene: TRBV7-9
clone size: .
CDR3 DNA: TGTGCCAGCAGCTCTCCGGGACAGGGTCACTACGAGCAGTACTTC
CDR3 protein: CASSSPGQGHYEQYF

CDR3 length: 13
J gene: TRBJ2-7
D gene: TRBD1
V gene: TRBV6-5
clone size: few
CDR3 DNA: TGTGCCAGCACCACCCCGGGACAGGGAGAGCAGTACTTC
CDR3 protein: CASTTPGQGEQYF

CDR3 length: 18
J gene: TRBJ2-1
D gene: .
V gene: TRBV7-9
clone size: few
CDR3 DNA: TGTGCCAGCAGCAACCCCATCCGACAGACGAGCTCCTACAATGAGCAGTTCTTC
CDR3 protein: CASSNPIRQTSSYNEQFF

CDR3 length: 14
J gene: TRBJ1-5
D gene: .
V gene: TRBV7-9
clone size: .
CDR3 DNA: TGTGCCAGCAGCTGGGAGGGAGAGAATCAGCCCCAGCATTTT
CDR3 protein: CASSWEGENQPQHF

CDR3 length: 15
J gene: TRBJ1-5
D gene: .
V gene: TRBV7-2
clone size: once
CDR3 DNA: TGTGCCAGCAGCTTGGACGACAGCCCCAATCAGCCCCAGCATTTT
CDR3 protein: CASSLDDSPNQPQHF

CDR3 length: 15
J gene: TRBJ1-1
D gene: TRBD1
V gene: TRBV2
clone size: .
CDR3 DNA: TGTGCCAGCATCCCAGACAGGGGGGTGAACACTGAAGCTTTCTTT
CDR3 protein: CASIPDRGVNTEAFF

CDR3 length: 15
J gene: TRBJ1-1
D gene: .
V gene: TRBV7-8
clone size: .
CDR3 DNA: TGTGCCAGCAGCTTGGGCAGGGCTTGGCGCACTGAAGCTTTCTTT
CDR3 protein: CASSLGRAWRTEAFF

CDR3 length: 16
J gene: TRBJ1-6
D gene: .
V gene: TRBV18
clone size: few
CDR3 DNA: TGTGCCAGCTCACCGGAGGGGAGCTCCTATAATTCACCCCTCCACTTT
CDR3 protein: CASSPEGSSYNSPLHF

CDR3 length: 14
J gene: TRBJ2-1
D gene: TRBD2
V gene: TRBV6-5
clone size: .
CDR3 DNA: TGTGCCAGCGGAAGACTAGCGGGACAGGGTGAGCAGTTCTTC
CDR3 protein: CASGRLAGQGEQFF

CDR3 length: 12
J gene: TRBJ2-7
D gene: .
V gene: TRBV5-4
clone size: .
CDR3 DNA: TGTGCCAGCAGCTTTGGCCCCGGTGACTCGAGCTTC
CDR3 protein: CASSFGPGDSSF

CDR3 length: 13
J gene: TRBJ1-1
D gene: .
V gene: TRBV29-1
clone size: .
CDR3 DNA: TGCAGCGTTGTATCCATAGAGAACACTGAAGCTTTCTTT
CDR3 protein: CSVVSIENTEAFF

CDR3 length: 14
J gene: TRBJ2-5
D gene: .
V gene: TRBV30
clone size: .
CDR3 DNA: TGTGCCTGGAGTGAGGGGGGGTTTTTTGAGACCCAGTACTTC
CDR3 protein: CAWSEGGFFETQYF

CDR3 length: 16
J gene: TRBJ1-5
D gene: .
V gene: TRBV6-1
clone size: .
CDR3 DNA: TGTGCCAGCAGTGAAGCATCCGGCGGCGGTAATCAGCCCCAGCATTTT
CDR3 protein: CASSEASGGGNQPQHF

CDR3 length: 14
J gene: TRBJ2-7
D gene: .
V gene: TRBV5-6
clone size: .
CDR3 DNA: TGTGCCAGCAGCTCCCCGGGGGAGGCCTACGAGCAGTACTTC
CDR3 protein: CASSSPGEAYEQYF

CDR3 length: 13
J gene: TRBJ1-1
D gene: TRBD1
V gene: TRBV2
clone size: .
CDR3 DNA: TGTGCCAGCCTAGGACAGGCCAACACTGAAGCTTTCTTT
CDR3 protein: CASLGQANTEAFF

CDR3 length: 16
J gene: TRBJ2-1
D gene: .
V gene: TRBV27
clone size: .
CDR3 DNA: TGTGCCAGCAGTTTATTAGGGGGAGGGGTTATCCATGAGCAGTTCTTC
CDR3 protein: CASSLLGGGVIHEQFF

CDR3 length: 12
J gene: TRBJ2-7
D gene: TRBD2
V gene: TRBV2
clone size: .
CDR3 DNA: TGTGCCACCGGGACTAGCGTCTACGAGCAGTACTTC
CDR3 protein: CATGTSVYEQYF

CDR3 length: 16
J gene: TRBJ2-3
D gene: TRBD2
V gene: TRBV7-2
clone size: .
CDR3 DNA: TGTGCCAGCAGCTATCGCGGGGGGGAAACCACAGATACGCAGTATTTT
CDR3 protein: CASSYRGGETTDTQYF

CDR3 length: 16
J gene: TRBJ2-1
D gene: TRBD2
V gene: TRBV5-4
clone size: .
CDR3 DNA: TGTGCCAGCAGCTTTGTTGGGGGAGGGAGCAACAATGAGCAGTTCTTC
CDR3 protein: CASSFVGGGSNNEQFF

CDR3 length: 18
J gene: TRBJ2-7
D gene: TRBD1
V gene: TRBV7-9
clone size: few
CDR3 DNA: TGTGCCAGCAGCTCGCCTGGACTTGGACAGGGGAAAAACTACGAGCAGTACTTC
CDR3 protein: CASSSPGLGQGKNYEQYF

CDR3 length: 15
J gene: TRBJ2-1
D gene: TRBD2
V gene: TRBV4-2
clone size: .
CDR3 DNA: TGTGCCAGCAGCCAGTCTAGCGGTTTTGGCAATGAGCAGTTCTTC
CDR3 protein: CASSQSSGFGNEQFF

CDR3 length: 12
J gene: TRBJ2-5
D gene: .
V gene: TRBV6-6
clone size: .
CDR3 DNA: TGTGCCAGCTCCTTAGATGAAGAGACCCAGTACTTC
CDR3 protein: CASSLDEETQYF

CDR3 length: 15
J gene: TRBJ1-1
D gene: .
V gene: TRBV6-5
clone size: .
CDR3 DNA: TGTGCCAGCACCCCCCGGACTGACATGAACACTGAAGCTTTCTTT
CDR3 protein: CASTPRTDMNTEAFF

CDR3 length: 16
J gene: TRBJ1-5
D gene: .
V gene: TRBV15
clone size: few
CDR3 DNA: TGTGCCACCAGCAGAGAAGACCGACTCAGCAATCAGCCCCAGCATTTT
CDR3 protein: CATSREDRLSNQPQHF

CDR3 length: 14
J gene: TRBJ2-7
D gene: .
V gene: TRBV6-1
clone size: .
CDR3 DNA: TGTGCCAGCAGTGAAGCGGAAGGGGGCTACGAGCAGTACTTC
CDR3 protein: CASSEAEGGYEQYF

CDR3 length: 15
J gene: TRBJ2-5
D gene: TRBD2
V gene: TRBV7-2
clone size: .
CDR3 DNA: TGTGCCAGCAGCTTAGAAACTAGCGGGGGCTTTACCCAGTACTTC
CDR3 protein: CASSLETSGGFTQYF

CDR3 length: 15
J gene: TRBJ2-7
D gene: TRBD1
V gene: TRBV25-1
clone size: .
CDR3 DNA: TGTGCCAGCAGTGCCCGGGACAGGGGGTTCTACGAGCAGTACTTC
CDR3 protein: CASSARDRGFYEQYF

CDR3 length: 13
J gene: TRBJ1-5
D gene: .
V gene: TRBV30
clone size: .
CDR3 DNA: TGTGCCTGGGGAGGACCGAACAATCAGCCCCAGCATTTT
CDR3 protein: CAWGGPNNQPQHF

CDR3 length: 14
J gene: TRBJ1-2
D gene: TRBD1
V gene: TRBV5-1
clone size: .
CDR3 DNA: TGCGCCAGCAGCGTGGGACAGGGGGCGGATGGCTACACCTTC
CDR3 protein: CASSVGQGADGYTF

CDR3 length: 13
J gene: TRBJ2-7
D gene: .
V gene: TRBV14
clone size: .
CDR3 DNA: TGTGCCAGCAGCCGTGACAGATCCTACGAGCAGTACTTC
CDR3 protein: CASSRDRSYEQYF

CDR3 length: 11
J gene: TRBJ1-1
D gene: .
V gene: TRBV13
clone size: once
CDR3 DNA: TGTGCCAGCAGCACCCGACAGGAAGCTTTCTTT
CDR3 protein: CASSTRQEAFF

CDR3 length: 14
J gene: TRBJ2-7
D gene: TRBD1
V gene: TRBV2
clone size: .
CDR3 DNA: TGTGCCAGCAGCAGACAGGGGAGTGGCGACGAGCAGTACTTC
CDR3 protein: CASSRQGSGDEQYF

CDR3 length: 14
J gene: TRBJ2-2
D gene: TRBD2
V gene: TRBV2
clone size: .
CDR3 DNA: TGTGCCAGCAAGGGACTAGCGGTCGCCGGGGAGCTGTTTTTT
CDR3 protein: CASKGLAVAGELFF

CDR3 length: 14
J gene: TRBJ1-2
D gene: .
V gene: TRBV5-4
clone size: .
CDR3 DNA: TGTGCCAGCAGCCGGGGGGGGGTCGGTAATGGCTACACCTTC
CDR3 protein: CASSRGGVGNGYTF

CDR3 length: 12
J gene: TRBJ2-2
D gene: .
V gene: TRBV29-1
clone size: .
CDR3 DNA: TGCAGCGCGGCCCGCGGAAACGGGGAGCTGTTTTTT
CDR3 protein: CSAARGNGELFF

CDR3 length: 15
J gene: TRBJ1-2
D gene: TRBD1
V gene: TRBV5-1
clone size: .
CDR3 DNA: TGCGCCAGCAGCCCCTGGGACAGGGATGGTGAGGGCTACACCTTC
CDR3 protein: CASSPWDRDGEGYTF

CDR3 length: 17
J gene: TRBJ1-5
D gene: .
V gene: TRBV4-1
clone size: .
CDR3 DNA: TGCGCCAGCAGCCAAGATTGGGTTGGAGGGAGCAATCAGCCCCAGCATTTT
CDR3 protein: CASSQDWVGGSNQPQHF

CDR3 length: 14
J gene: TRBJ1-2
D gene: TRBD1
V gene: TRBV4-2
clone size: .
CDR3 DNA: TGTGCCAGCAGCCAAGATCTACAGGGGTATGGCTACACCTTC
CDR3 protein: CASSQDLQGYGYTF

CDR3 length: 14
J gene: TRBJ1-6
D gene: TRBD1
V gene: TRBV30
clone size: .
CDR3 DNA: TGTGCCTGGAGTGTTGGGACAGTCAATTCACCCCTCCACTTT
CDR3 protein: CAWSVGTVNSPLHF